This passage covers 32 T cell receptor beta chains from one sample sequenced in a study of regulatory T cells in long-lasting Graves disease. Arm-PCR of CDR3 regions with iRepertoire HTBI primers generated TCR beta libraries. MiXCR, applied by TCRdb to the multiplex PCR reads, yields one record per CDR3 protein. The sample carries some 450,000 distinct CDR3 sequences, roughly 15% recorded once. Time point indicated: newly diagnosed GD, antithyroid drugs for less than 3 months. The authors made the TCR library using RNA they extracted from PBMCs. The same data also went into a second study, on T cells in Graves' hyperthyroidism and ophthalmopathy.

This material consisted of peripheral blood mononuclear cells (PBMCs), taken at new diagnosis, from a patient treated with antithyroid drugs. The receptors derive from a woman younger than 45 with Graves disease.

This clonotype was recorded at least ten times. The genes are TRBV3-1 and TRBJ1-1; the D gene is possibly TRBD1 (6 bases). V gave up 3 bases and J gave up 3 bases, with 11 bases separating them. Germline V gives CDR1 LGHDT, CDR2 YNNKEL (reference sequence). The CDR3 runs to 14 residues. The CDR3 region is CASSQPTGHTEAFF. CDR3 sequence (DNA): TGTGCCAGCAGCCAGCCCACAGGGCACACTGAAGCTTTCTTT.

This clonotype was seen repeatedly, ten times or more. The chain links TRBV28 to TRBJ2-4; D could derive from TRBD1 or TRBD2 (5 bases each). The CDR3 is 17 residues long. Trimming cost V 4 bases and J 0 bases, with 16 bases left between them. CDR1 MDHEN and CDR2 SYDVKM come from the germline V gene. CDR3 amino acids: CASSSGPPVIAKNIQYF. DNA of the CDR3: TGTGCCAGCAGTTCGGGACCGCCCGTCATAGCCAAAAACATTCAGTACTTC.

This clonotype appeared many times. The rearrangement joins TRBV5-1 to TRBJ2-1; D may correspond to TRBD1 or TRBD2 (5 bases each). The CDR3 is made up of 14 amino acids. V lost 6 bases and J lost 4, with 14 bases in between. Germline V gene lookup returns CDR1 SGHRS and CDR2 YFSETQ. CDR3 sequence reads: CASISGADYNEQFF. The CDR3 region has the DNA TGCGCCAGCATCTCCGGGGCGGATTACAATGAGCAGTTCTTC.

This clonotype was detected only a few times. The rearrangement joins TRBV4-1 to TRBJ2-1; the match to TRBD2 covers 8 bases. The CDR3 has 16 residues. The V gene's germline CDR1 is MGHRA and CDR2 YSYEKL. J was trimmed by 5 bases and V by 0 bases; bases with no gene match: 6. The CDR3 sequence is CASSQDMGLVNNEQFF. The CDR3 DNA sequence: TGCGCCAGCAGCCAAGATATGGGACTAGTTAACAATGAGCAGTTCTTC.

The rearrangement links TRBV15 to TRBJ2-3; 9 bases align to TRBD1. The CDR3 length is 13 residues. Germline CDR1 reads LNHNV; CDR2 reads YYDKDF (reference sequence). J was trimmed by 7 bases and V by 5 bases; bases with no gene match: 4. CDR3 protein: CATSRDRANTQYF. The CDR3 DNA sequence: TGTGCCACCAGCCGGGACAGGGCTAATACGCAGTATTTT.

This clonotype was counted ten times or more. The chain uses TRBV7-9 and TRBJ1-1; tentatively, D is TRBD1 (5 bases). The CDR3 covers 15 residues. Deletions cut 6 bases from V and 4 bases from J, with 18 bases between. Germline-derived CDR1 and CDR2 are SEHNR and FQNEAQ (reference sequence). The CDR3 spells CASSSLGGVSTEAFF. The DNA of the CDR3 is TGTGCCAGCAGTTCCCTGGGGGGGGTGAGCACTGAAGCTTTCTTT.

Many counts were recorded for this clonotype. This chain uses TRBV12-3 or TRBV12-4 with TRBJ2-5; 9 positions agree with TRBD2. With 6 bases clipped from V and 2 bases from J, the junction kept 1 base outside the gene matches. The CDR3 runs 13 residues. The CDR3 DNA reads as TGTGCCAGCAGCGGACTAGCGCAAGAGACCCAGTACTTC. Its protein is CASSGLAQETQYF.

The chain is built from TRBV19 and TRBJ2-5; 7 bases align to TRBD2. The CDR3 contains 16 residues. Unmatched junction bases numbered 11, after V lost 4 bases and J lost 3 bases. Germline V gene lookup returns CDR1 LNHDA and CDR2 SQIVND (reference sequence). In DNA form, the CDR3 reads TGTGCCAGTAGTACCGGGGGGTGGCGGGAGAAAGAGACCCAGTACTTC. Translation: CASSTGGWREKETQYF.

This clonotype was seen at least ten times. The chain links TRBV27 to TRBJ2-2; TRBD2 agrees at 14 bases. The length of the CDR3 is 20 residues. The junction had 11 bases not matched to a gene; V was cut back by 3 bases and J by 2 bases. Per the germline V gene, CDR1 is MNHEY and CDR2 is SMNVEV (reference sequence). The CDR3 DNA sequence: TGTGCCAGCAGTTTTACCTTGGGACTAGCGGGAGTGGGAAACACCGGGGAGCTGTTTTTT. As protein: CASSFTLGLAGVGNTGELFF.

This clonotype has a count of ten or more. V usage is TRBV11-1 and J usage is TRBJ2-7, with D perhaps TRBD1 (6 bases). Trimming stripped 4 bases from V and 5 bases from J, with 15 bases between. CDR1 and CDR2 from the germline V gene are SGHAT and FQDESV (reference sequence). The CDR3 is 14 amino acids. The DNA for the CDR3 is TGTGCCAGCAGCTACCACCGGGACAAAGACGAGCAGTACTTC. This translates into CASSYHRDKDEQYF.

This clonotype was observed at least ten times. V and J are TRBV27 and TRBJ2-7, with 11 bases fitting TRBD2. After removal of 0 bases from V and 0 bases from J, the junction contained 1 base not matched to a gene. The CDR3 loop spans 16 amino acids. Looked up from germline, CDR1 is MNHEY and CDR2 is SMNVEV (reference sequence). The CDR3 sequence is CASSLSGTSGSYEQYF. The CDR3 bases are TGTGCCAGCAGTTTATCGGGGACTAGCGGCTCCTACGAGCAGTACTTC.

This clonotype occurred many times. The chain uses TRBV12-3 or TRBV12-4 and TRBJ2-1; 12 positions match TRBD2. With V trimmed by 4 bases and J by 8 bases, 9 bases remained unmatched. This CDR3 is 16 amino acids long. The CDR3 here is CASSSGLAGGKDEQFF. The CDR3, as DNA: TGTGCCAGCAGTTCGGGGCTAGCGGGAGGGAAGGATGAGCAGTTCTTC.

This clonotype appeared many times. The rearrangement uses TRBV3-1 and TRBJ2-2; D perhaps matches TRBD2 (5 bases). Trimming took 4 bases from V and 4 from J, leaving 10 bases between them. The CDR3 is 14 residues long. CDR1 LGHDT and CDR2 YNNKEL come from the germline V gene (reference sequence). CDR3 DNA: TGTGCCAGCAGCCCGAAACTAGTCACCGGGGAGCTGTTTTTT. Translated: CASSPKLVTGELFF.

For this clonotype: This may stem from a read error, because a much larger clone lies one nucleotide away. This chain uses TRBV11-2 with TRBJ2-5; 7 bases are shared with TRBD2. This CDR3 comprises 15 residues. In germline, CDR1 is SGHAT, CDR2 FQNNGV. The CDR3 sequence is CASSPLLATQETPYF. Written as DNA, the CDR3 is TGTGCCAGCAGCCCTTTACTAGCGACCCAAGAGACCCCGTACTTC.

This clonotype was seen only a few times. This chain joins TRBV5-1 and TRBJ2-3; either TRBD1 or TRBD2 may supply D (5 bases each). Germline V gives CDR1 SGHRS, CDR2 YFSETQ. V was shortened by 6 bases and J by 0 bases, with 11 bases between the two germline ends. The CDR3 extends over 14 amino acids. As DNA, the CDR3 is TGCGCCAGCACCCTAGGGGAGAGCACAGATACGCAGTATTTT. This encodes CASTLGESTDTQYF. The entire variable domain, with the rest obtained from reference TRBV5-1 and TRBJ2-3, is as follows: KAGVTQTPRYLIKTRGQQVTLSCSPISGHRSVSWYQQTPGQGLQFLFEYFSETQRNKGNFPGRFSGRQFSNSRSEMNVSTLELGDSALYLCASTLGESTDTQYFGPGTRLTVL.

This clonotype has ten or more counts. The V gene is TRBV11-2, the J gene TRBJ2-2; 8 nucleotides line up with TRBD1. With V trimmed by 5 bases and J by 1 base, 6 bases remained unmatched. The germline gives CDR1 SGHAT, CDR2 FQNNGV. The CDR3 runs to 16 residues. CDR3 nucleotides: TGTGCCAGCAGCCGGACAGGGCACAGGAACACCGGGGAGCTGTTTTTT. Translation gives CASSRTGHRNTGELFF.

The chain is built from TRBV27 and TRBJ1-2, with D hard to call. The CDR3 totals 16 residues. CDR1 MNHEY and CDR2 SMNVEV come from the germline V gene (reference sequence). Trimming took 6 bases from V and 1 from J, leaving 18 bases between them. The CDR3 sequence is CASSTTPGRSNYGYTF. The CDR3 bases are TGTGCCAGCAGCACCACCCCCGGACGGAGTAACTATGGCTACACCTTC.

The chain carries TRBV4-1 and TRBJ2-5; D might be TRBD2 (6 bases). This CDR3 is built from 15 residues. V lost 0 bases to trimming and J lost 3 bases, with 11 bases between them. Germline V gene data show CDR1 as MGHRA and CDR2 as YSYEKL. CDR3 nucleotides: TGCGCCAGCAGCCAAGATGCGGGATGGGAAGAGACCCAGTACTTC. As protein: CASSQDAGWEETQYF.

This clonotype occurred a few times. The chain recombines TRBV27 with TRBJ1-4; D perhaps matches TRBD1 (6 bases). The CDR3 is 14 amino acids. V lost 6 bases and J lost 5, with 13 bases in between. Germline assignment: CDR1 MNHEY and CDR2 SMNVEV (reference sequence). The CDR3 sequence: CASRPQGSNEKLFF. CDR3 coding DNA: TGTGCCAGCAGACCACAGGGCTCAAATGAAAAACTGTTTTTT.

The table lists this clonotype with many counts. V and J are TRBV9 and TRBJ1-2, with D possibly TRBD1 on 6 matching bases. Trimming took off 4 bases at V and 6 bases at J, with 13 bases between the two ends. The CDR3 is 13 amino acids. Germline V gene data show CDR1 as SGDLS and CDR2 as YYNGEE. CDR3 loop: CASSITGLNGYTF. In DNA form, the CDR3 reads TGTGCCAGCAGCATAACAGGGTTGAATGGCTACACCTTC.

This clonotype was picked up a small number of times. The chain joins TRBV6-5 to TRBJ2-2; no reliable D call. The CDR3 has 14 residues. Germline values: CDR1 MNHEY, CDR2 SVGAGI. The V and J ends lost 3 bases and 4 bases respectively, with 9 bases between them. Written as DNA, the CDR3 is TGTGCCAGCAGTTATCCCGCAAGCACCGGGGAGCTGTTTTTT. This sequence encodes CASSYPASTGELFF.

V is TRBV15 and J is TRBJ2-7; 9 bases agree with TRBD1. J lost 7 bases, V lost 0 bases, and 7 bases had no gene match. Per germline, CDR1 LNHNV and CDR2 YYDKDF (reference sequence). The CDR3 has 15 amino acids. For the CDR3, the DNA is TGTGCCACCAGCAGAGATGGAGACAGGGGGTATGAGCAGTACTTC. It codes for CATSRDGDRGYEQYF.

This sequence joins TRBV5-5 and TRBJ2-1, with 15 bases identical to TRBD2. The V and J ends lost 4 bases and 7 bases, in that order; junction bases with no gene match: 9. This CDR3 spans 17 amino acids. Germline CDR1 and CDR2: SGHKS and YYEKEE (reference sequence). Here the CDR3 reads CASSGGTSGRKRNEQFF. CDR3 coding DNA: TGTGCCAGCAGCGGGGGGACTAGCGGGAGGAAGCGGAATGAGCAGTTCTTC.

This clonotype was seen many times. This sequence joins TRBV9 and TRBJ2-7, with 9 bases fitting TRBD1. V gave up 2 bases and J gave up 2 bases; unmatched junction bases: 5. Germline V gene sequence: CDR1 SGDLS, CDR2 YYNGEE. The CDR3 has 15 amino acids. CDR3 DNA sequence: TGTGCCAGCAGCGTGGGGACAGGGAGGGCCTACGAGCAGTACTTC. Encoded protein: CASSVGTGRAYEQYF.

This clonotype was detected only a few times. The chain is built from TRBV5-6 and TRBJ2-3; the match to TRBD2 covers 8 bases. V was clipped by 3 bases and J by 3 bases; unmatched bases: 9. The CDR3 runs to 16 residues. Per the germline V gene, CDR1 is SGHDT and CDR2 is YYEEEE. This CDR3 is CASSSDPSGFTDTQYF. In DNA form, the CDR3 reads TGTGCCAGCAGCTCAGACCCTAGCGGGTTTACAGATACGCAGTATTTT.

This clonotype was seen only a few times. The V call is TRBV20-1, the J call TRBJ1-6; possible D gene TRBD1, 5 bases. Germline lookup yields CDR1 DFQATT and CDR2 SNEGSKA (reference sequence). This CDR3 comprises 12 residues. This CDR3 is CFEQAYNSPLHF. Here the CDR3 DNA reads TGCTTTGAACAGGCCTATAATTCACCCCTCCACTTT.

This clonotype was recorded many times. The chain employs TRBV20-1 and TRBJ2-7; the D gene is possibly TRBD2 (6 bases). Trimming cost V 0 bases and J 0 bases, with 12 bases left between them. In germline, CDR1 is DFQATT, CDR2 SNEGSKA (reference sequence). This CDR3 spans 15 amino acids. This CDR3 reads CSARDFAGPSYEQYF. The CDR3 DNA is TGCAGTGCTAGAGATTTCGCGGGACCCTCCTACGAGCAGTACTTC.

A note on this clonotype: Just one base apart from a much larger clone, this may be a read error. The chain is built from TRBV5-1 and TRBJ2-7; weak D call: TRBD1 (6 bases). CDR1 SGHRS and CDR2 YFSETQ come from the germline V gene. The CDR3 length is 14 residues. Here the CDR3 reads CASKPGHRGYDQYF. CDR3 nucleotides: TGCGCCAGCAAGCCGGGACACAGAGGCTACGATCAGTACTTC.

Note on this clonotype: Germline is not matched at one junction end, which may reflect a read error. The chain uses TRBV28 and TRBJ2-2; maybe TRBD2 (6 bases). The CDR3 covers 16 residues. The germline CDR1 and CDR2 sequences are MDHEN and SYDVKM. CDR3 protein: CATQTKGTPGSGELVF. CDR3 nucleotide sequence: TGTGCCACCCAAACTAAGGGGACTCCGGGGTCCGGGGAGCTGGTTTTT.

This clonotype came up many times. This sequence joins TRBV5-5 and TRBJ2-6, with D perhaps TRBD1 (5 bases). V was shortened by 5 bases and J by 0 bases, with 9 bases between the two germline ends. CDR1 and CDR2 (germline): SGHKS, YYEKEE (reference sequence). CDR3 length equals 15 residues. CDR3 in amino acids: CASRITGSGANVLTF. The CDR3 bases are TGTGCCAGCAGGATAACAGGCTCTGGGGCCAACGTCCTGACTTTC.

In its sample, this clonotype was seen a few times. Here the CDR3 reads CSVLGQGPYGYTF. The CDR3, as DNA: TGCAGCGTACTTGGACAGGGGCCTTATGGCTACACCTTC. The V and J genes are TRBV29-1 and TRBJ1-2; TRBD1 matches 9 bases. CDR1 and CDR2 from the germline V gene are SQVTM and ANQGSEA. The CDR3 runs 13 residues. The V segment lost 6 bases and the J segment 5 bases; nucleotides outside the gene matches: 7.

Only a few counts were recorded for this clonotype. This rearrangement joins TRBV7-9 to TRBJ2-1; 7 bases map to TRBD2. Germline assignment: CDR1 SEHNR and CDR2 FQNEAQ (reference sequence). Trimming at V came to 1 base and at J to 0 bases, leaving 9 bases not matched to a gene. This CDR3 contains 18 residues. The CDR3 DNA sequence: TGTGCCAGCAGCTTAGGGAAATCTAGCGGCCACTCCTACAATGAGCAGTTCTTC. Translated, it gives CASSLGKSSGHSYNEQFF.